A selection of T cell receptor beta chains follows, all from one sample in a study of beta chain features in type 1 diabetes. The table came from immunoSEQ multiplex PCR; TCRdb's copy has only in-frame clones and leaves some out. Among 450,000 to 600,000 clones listed, 30% were seen once. Sequenced input: naive CD4+ T cells from blood. These receptors all come from a man between 18 and 29 years old in good health. Both conserved end residues are part of each CDR3. The D gene is left open where the match is weak. Clone size is stated in some rows and not others, as once, few, many or a class when expanded.

V gene: TRBV7-2
clone size: few
D gene: -
J gene: TRBJ2-1
CDR3 DNA: TGTGCCAGCAGCTTCAGTCCGGGAGCCTACAATGAGCAGTTCTTC
CDR3 protein: CASSFSPGAYNEQFF

V gene: TRBV27
clone size: few
D gene: -
J gene: TRBJ2-7
CDR3 DNA: TGTGCCAGCAGCGCACAGGGCGCTCTCTCCTACGAGCAGTACTTC
CDR3 protein: CASSAQGALSYEQYF

V gene: TRBV9
clone size: -
D gene: TRBD1
J gene: TRBJ1-3
CDR3 DNA: TGTGCCAGCAGCCATTCGGGACAGGCGAACACCATATATTTT
CDR3 protein: CASSHSGQANTIYF

V gene: TRBV28
clone size: -
D gene: TRBD2
J gene: TRBJ2-1
CDR3 DNA: TGTGCCAGCAGCGGGACTAGCGGGGCCCTCCACAATGAGCAGTTCTTC
CDR3 protein: CASSGTSGALHNEQFF

V gene: TRBV18
clone size: few
D gene: -
J gene: TRBJ2-1
CDR3 DNA: TGTGCCAGCTCCCACGGGATGGGCGCGCACAATGAGCAGTTCTTC
CDR3 protein: CASSHGMGAHNEQFF

V gene: TRBV25-1
clone size: -
D gene: -
J gene: TRBJ2-3
CDR3 DNA: TGTGCCAGCAGACTAGGAGGCACAGATACGCAGTATTTT
CDR3 protein: CASRLGGTDTQYF

V gene: TRBV5-1
clone size: few
D gene: -
J gene: TRBJ2-1
CDR3 DNA: TGCGCCAGCAGCTTGGCTTCTAGCGCCTTATACAATGAGCAGTTCTTC
CDR3 protein: CASSLASSALYNEQFF

V gene: TRBV28
clone size: once
D gene: -
J gene: TRBJ2-1
CDR3 DNA: TGTGCCAGCACCCCCCTAAGAGGAGGGGGTTCCTACAATGAGCAGTTCTTC
CDR3 protein: CASTPLRGGGSYNEQFF

V gene: TRBV7-9
clone size: few
D gene: -
J gene: TRBJ1-2
CDR3 DNA: TGTGCCAGCAGCTTACGCAGGAACTATGGCTACACCTTC
CDR3 protein: CASSLRRNYGYTF

V gene: TRBV7-9
clone size: -
D gene: TRBD2
J gene: TRBJ2-1
CDR3 DNA: TGTGCCAGCAGCTTGACTAGCGGAGAAACCTACAATGAGCAGTTCTTC
CDR3 protein: CASSLTSGETYNEQFF

V gene: TRBV30
clone size: few
D gene: -
J gene: TRBJ2-1
CDR3 DNA: TGTGCCTGGAGTCGTGGGGATTACAATGAGCAGTTCTTC
CDR3 protein: CAWSRGDYNEQFF

V gene: TRBV11-2
clone size: few
D gene: -
J gene: TRBJ2-1
CDR3 DNA: TGTGCCAGTAAGGGGGGCGAGTACAATGAGCAGTTCTTC
CDR3 protein: CASKGGEYNEQFF

V gene: TRBV30
clone size: once
D gene: TRBD2
J gene: TRBJ2-1
CDR3 DNA: TGTGCCTGGAGTGTTGGGACTAGCGGGTTCTACAATGAGCAGTTCTTC
CDR3 protein: CAWSVGTSGFYNEQFF

V gene: TRBV9
clone size: -
D gene: TRBD1
J gene: TRBJ1-5
CDR3 DNA: TGTGCCAGCGGACAGGGTCCAGAGGGTCAGCCCCAGCATTTT
CDR3 protein: CASGQGPEGQPQHF

V gene: TRBV10-3
clone size: few
D gene: TRBD1
J gene: TRBJ1-5
CDR3 DNA: TGTGCCATCAGCGGGACAGGGGGCAATCAGCCCCAGCATTTT
CDR3 protein: CAISGTGGNQPQHF

V gene: TRBV25-1
clone size: few
D gene: -
J gene: TRBJ2-7
CDR3 DNA: TGTGCCAGCAGTGAACAGGCCAGTTTTAAGCAGTACTTC
CDR3 protein: CASSEQASFKQYF

V gene: TRBV7-9
clone size: -
D gene: TRBD2
J gene: TRBJ2-5
CDR3 DNA: TGTGCCAGCAGCCCCGCGGTCACTAGCGGAACCATGAAGACCCAGTACTTC
CDR3 protein: CASSPAVTSGTMKTQYF

V gene: TRBV7-3
clone size: -
D gene: -
J gene: TRBJ2-3
CDR3 DNA: TGTGCCAGCAGCTTAAGCGGGGACCGCACAGATACGCAGTATTTT
CDR3 protein: CASSLSGDRTDTQYF

V gene: TRBV29-1
clone size: -
D gene: -
J gene: TRBJ2-7
CDR3 DNA: TGCAGCGTTGTCAAAGCACAGAACTACGAGCAGTACTTC
CDR3 protein: CSVVKAQNYEQYF

V gene: TRBV18
clone size: -
D gene: -
J gene: TRBJ2-3
CDR3 DNA: TGTGCCAGCTCACCACCGAATATAGGGGGTACAGATACGCAGTATTTT
CDR3 protein: CASSPPNIGGTDTQYF

V gene: TRBV10-3
clone size: -
D gene: -
J gene: TRBJ2-1
CDR3 DNA: TGTGCCATCTCATCGGGGAGGGGGAACAATGAGCAGTTCTTC
CDR3 protein: CAISSGRGNNEQFF

V gene: TRBV30
clone size: few
D gene: -
J gene: TRBJ1-1
CDR3 DNA: TGTGCCTGGAGTGATTCAATAAACACTGAAGCTTTCTTT
CDR3 protein: CAWSDSINTEAFF

V gene: TRBV5-1
clone size: -
D gene: -
J gene: TRBJ2-7
CDR3 DNA: TGCGCCAGCAGCTTGGGGGACCCCCGGTTATACGAGCAGTACTTC
CDR3 protein: CASSLGDPRLYEQYF

V gene: TRBV27
clone size: few
D gene: TRBD1
J gene: TRBJ1-2
CDR3 DNA: TGTGCCAGCAGTTCCCGGACAGGGAGATCGGGACTAGTCACCTTC
CDR3 protein: CASSSRTGRSGLVTF

V gene: TRBV30
clone size: few
D gene: -
J gene: TRBJ1-2
CDR3 DNA: TGTGCCTGGACCGGGCTACGCTATGGCTACACCTTC
CDR3 protein: CAWTGLRYGYTF

V gene: TRBV30
clone size: few
D gene: TRBD2
J gene: TRBJ2-2
CDR3 DNA: TGTGCCTGGAGTGGGAGGGAGCGGGGCCTCACCGGGGAGCTGTTTTTT
CDR3 protein: CAWSGRERGLTGELFF

V gene: TRBV9
clone size: -
D gene: -
J gene: TRBJ2-5
CDR3 DNA: TGTGCCAGCAGCGTAGATGCTAGGTCGGAGACCCAGTACTTC
CDR3 protein: CASSVDARSETQYF

V gene: TRBV29-1
clone size: -
D gene: TRBD2
J gene: TRBJ2-2
CDR3 DNA: TGCAGCGTGATTCGTGTAGCGGGAGGGGACGTGAACACCGGGGAGCTGTTTTTT
CDR3 protein: CSVIRVAGGDVNTGELFF

V gene: TRBV5-1
clone size: few
D gene: TRBD2
J gene: TRBJ2-3
CDR3 DNA: TGCGCCAGCAGCTCCGTAGCGGGAGGGGATACGCAGTATTTT
CDR3 protein: CASSSVAGGDTQYF

V gene: TRBV2
clone size: few
D gene: TRBD1
J gene: TRBJ2-7
CDR3 DNA: TGTGCCAGCAGGAAAACAGGGGGGATAGGCTACGAGCAGTACTTC
CDR3 protein: CASRKTGGIGYEQYF

V gene: TRBV9
clone size: -
D gene: -
J gene: TRBJ1-2
CDR3 DNA: TGTGCCAGCAGCGTTCAGGGGTCCAACTATGGCTACACCTTC
CDR3 protein: CASSVQGSNYGYTF

V gene: TRBV7-8
clone size: -
D gene: -
J gene: TRBJ2-3
CDR3 DNA: TGTGCCAGCAGCTACCAGGGAATGAGCACAGATACGCAGTATTTT
CDR3 protein: CASSYQGMSTDTQYF

V gene: TRBV7-2
clone size: -
D gene: TRBD1
J gene: TRBJ1-5
CDR3 DNA: TGTGCCAGCAGTGGACAGGGGGCCGGACAGCCCCAGCATTTT
CDR3 protein: CASSGQGAGQPQHF

V gene: TRBV30
clone size: -
D gene: -
J gene: TRBJ1-4
CDR3 DNA: TGTGCCTGGAGTGTACGGCGGAAGGAAAAACTGTTTTTT
CDR3 protein: CAWSVRRKEKLFF

V gene: TRBV4-2
clone size: -
D gene: -
J gene: TRBJ1-1
CDR3 DNA: TGTGCCAGCAGCCAAGCGGGGGTGTGGACTGAAGCTTTCTTT
CDR3 protein: CASSQAGVWTEAFF

V gene: TRBV9
clone size: few
D gene: TRBD1
J gene: TRBJ2-2
CDR3 DNA: TGTGCCAGCAGCGTCCGGGACAGGGTAACCGGGGAGCTGTTTTTT
CDR3 protein: CASSVRDRVTGELFF

V gene: TRBV10-3
clone size: few
D gene: -
J gene: TRBJ1-5
CDR3 DNA: TGTGCCATCCGGGCAGGGTCGGGTCAGCCCCAGCATTTT
CDR3 protein: CAIRAGSGQPQHF

V gene: TRBV6-5
clone size: -
D gene: -
J gene: TRBJ2-7
CDR3 DNA: TGTGCCAGCAGTTCCTCCGGACCTCCCTACGAGCAGTACTTC
CDR3 protein: CASSSSGPPYEQYF

V gene: TRBV30
clone size: few
D gene: -
J gene: TRBJ1-5
CDR3 DNA: TGTGCCTGGAGTGTACGGGTGAGCGGCAATCAGCCCCAGCATTTT
CDR3 protein: CAWSVRVSGNQPQHF